This TCR beta chain comes out of a study of blood T cell repertoires in COVID-19. On the study more broadly: Whether acute or convalescent, the COVID-19 samples came from the United States, Italy and Spain. PBMCs, B-cell-depleted T cells, or T cells provided the cDNA or gDNA that made up the material.

The germline V and J ends were trimmed by 3 bases and 7 bases, with 9 bases remaining between them. CDR3 size: 13 residues. Per germline, CDR1 MNHEY and CDR2 SMNVEV (reference sequence). Under the authors' procedure: Quantification of nucleated cells was approximated via reference gene primer amplification. Here immunoSEQ multiplex PCR was the method, and the copy in TCRdb shows in-frame clones only, minus some. V, J and clone size are those of that table, while D and trimming were read from the DNA. The sample has 140,000 or so clones, around 83% seen once. This sequence joins TRBV27 and TRBJ1-4; unclear D gene. The receptor was derived from a man in his 60s with active or convalescent COVID-19. Sequenced material: peripheral blood. CDR3 amino acids: CASSFPPFEKLFF. For the CDR3, the DNA is TGTGCCAGCAGTTTCCCCCCCTTTGAAAAACTGTTTTTT.